Presented here are 30 T cell receptor beta chains from one specimen sequenced in a study of lymphopenia after photon versus proton radiotherapy. TCRdb's table, derived via immunoSEQ multiplex PCR, lists solely in-frame clones and lacks some. The repertoire consists of around 64,000 clones, with 75% to 90% occurring once and the leading ten covering 9.5% to 15%. Sequences were derived from peripheral blood, sampled from a patient treated with proton-based radiotherapy. All receptors derive from a man of 80 years or more with esophageal cancer.

CDR3 DNA: TGTGCCACTCGACAGGGACCGAACACTGAAGCTTTCTTT. Translating it yields CATRQGPNTEAFF. V and J are TRBV19 and TRBJ1-1; 7 nucleotides agree with TRBD1. This CDR3 contains 13 residues. Germline assignment: CDR1 LNHDA and CDR2 SQIVND (reference sequence). The J segment lost 1 base and the V segment lost 10 bases, leaving 6 bases of the junction unmatched.

V gene TRBV4-2 combines with J gene TRBJ1-2; the D is unclear. The germline V and J ends were trimmed by 5 bases and 3 bases, with 16 bases remaining between them. The CDR3 runs to 15 residues. Germline assignment: CDR1 LGHNA and CDR2 YNFKEQ. The CDR3: CASSLDPGGDYGYTF. CDR3 DNA: TGTGCCAGCAGCTTGGATCCGGGCGGGGACTATGGCTACACCTTC.

The chain uses TRBV4-3 and TRBJ1-3; no clear D. Germline-derived CDR1 and CDR2 are LGHNA and YSLEER. V lost 1 base and J 2 bases, leaving 12 bases between the germline ends. This CDR3 has 16 residues. Here the CDR3 DNA reads TGCGCCAGCAGCCAAGTATGGGATGGCACTGGAAACACCATATATTTT. Encoded protein: CASSQVWDGTGNTIYF.

The chain employs TRBV4-3 and TRBJ1-5; no firm D call. Per germline, CDR1 LGHNA and CDR2 YSLEER. V was cut by 0 bases and J by 1 base, with 10 bases left in between. The CDR3 length is 16 residues. CDR3 protein: CASSQDHQVSNQPQHF. In DNA form, the CDR3 reads TGCGCCAGCAGCCAAGATCACCAGGTGAGCAATCAGCCCCAGCATTTT.

This clone has more than one count but fewer than ten. The chain recombines TRBV7-2 with TRBJ2-7, with 10 bases that match TRBD1. The CDR3 has 15 residues. Germline-derived CDR1 and CDR2 are SGHTA and FQGNSA. The J segment lost 4 bases and the V segment lost 5 bases, leaving 8 bases of the junction unmatched. CDR3 region: CASSARQGAGYEQYF. The CDR3 DNA sequence: TGTGCCAGCAGCGCCCGACAGGGGGCGGGGTACGAGCAGTACTTC.

This chain's CDR3 is CASSHRPAGAGELFF. The DNA for the CDR3 is TGTGCCAGCAGCCACCGCCCAGCCGGGGCCGGGGAGCTGTTTTTT. J is TRBJ2-2 and V is TRBV4-2; D possibly corresponds to TRBD2 (5 bases). The ends were cut back, 3 bases at V and 6 bases at J, with 14 bases in the middle. The germline V gene has CDR1 LGHNA and CDR2 YNFKEQ. The CDR3 totals 15 residues.

V gene TRBV29-1 combines with J gene TRBJ2-1, with TRBD2 as a possible D gene (5 bases). The CDR3 is 11 amino acids. From germline, CDR1 is SQVTM and CDR2 ANQGSEA. Trimming shortened V by 2 bases and J by 10 bases, and 9 bases separated the two germline ends. The CDR3 region has the DNA TGCAGCGTTGAACCGGGAAAGGAGCAGTTCTTC. This codes for CSVEPGKEQFF.

This rearrangement joins TRBV29-1 to TRBJ2-2; TRBD1 is a possible D gene (5 bases). V was clipped by 4 bases and J by 2 bases, with 11 bases between them. The CDR3 totals 14 residues. Germline assignment: CDR1 SQVTM and CDR2 ANQGSEA. The CDR3 region has the DNA TGCAGCGTTGGATCTGGGGCCAACACCGGGGAGCTGTTTTTT. It yields the protein CSVGSGANTGELFF.

This chain joins TRBV6-6 and TRBJ1-1, with D possibly being TRBD1 (5 bases). The CDR3 has 11 residues. CDR1 and CDR2 (germline): MNHNY, SVGAGI (reference sequence). V was cut by 10 bases and J by 1 base, with 7 bases left in between. The chain's CDR3 is CATRENTEAFF. The CDR3 DNA reads TGTGCCACCAGGGAGAACACTGAAGCTTTCTTT.

V gene TRBV5-1 combines with J gene TRBJ2-7, with 7 nucleotides matching TRBD1. CDR1 and CDR2 (germline): SGHRS, YFSETQ. Trimming cost V 3 bases and J 6 bases; bases outside gene matches: 15. This CDR3 contains 16 residues. The CDR3 sequence: CASSSVLSGGAVEQYF. For the CDR3, the DNA is TGCGCCAGCAGCTCGGTCTTATCAGGGGGAGCAGTCGAGCAGTACTTC. Full variable domain (missing parts from reference TRBV5-1 and TRBJ2-7): KAGVTQTPRYLIKTRGQQVTLSCSPISGHRSVSWYQQTPGQGLQFLFEYFSETQRNKGNFPGRFSGRQFSNSRSEMNVSTLELGDSALYLCASSSVLSGGAVEQYFGPGTRLTVT.

The rearrangement joins TRBV18 to TRBJ2-7; possible D gene TRBD1, 6 bases. The CDR3 has 15 residues. CDR1 is KGHSH and CDR2 is LQKENI in the germline V gene. The V end was cut by 0 bases, the J end by 0 bases, with 9 bases between. CDR3 protein: CASSPPAGASYEQYF. CDR3 nucleotide sequence: TGTGCCAGCTCACCACCCGCAGGGGCCTCCTACGAGCAGTACTTC.

This sequence joins TRBV19 and TRBJ2-4; D call uncertain. Between the trimmed V and J ends, which lost 3 bases and 7 bases, there was a span of 7 bases. The CDR3 consists of 12 residues. CDR1 and CDR2 from the germline V gene are LNHDA and SQIVND (reference sequence). The CDR3 sequence: CASSIGGNIQYF. CDR3 nucleotides: TGTGCCAGTAGTATTGGTGGGAACATTCAGTACTTC.

This rearrangement joins TRBV29-1 to TRBJ1-4, with a weak D call TRBD1 (5 bases). Germline V gene sequence: CDR1 SQVTM, CDR2 ANQGSEA. V was pared by 0 bases and J by 2 bases, with 16 bases between. The CDR3 has 17 amino acids. CDR3 residues: CSVEEVYTAGTNEKLFF. CDR3 in DNA: TGCAGCGTTGAAGAAGTCTACACGGCAGGGACTAATGAAAAACTGTTTTTT. Drawing the rest from reference TRBV29-1 and TRBJ1-4, the complete variable domain is SAVISQKPSRDICQRGTSLTIQCQVDSQVTMMFWYRQQPGQSLTLIATANQGSEATYESGFVIDKFPISRPNLTFSTLTVSNMSPEDSSIYLCSVEEVYTAGTNEKLFFGSGTQLSVL.

The chain joins TRBV30 to TRBJ2-7, with D unresolved. The CDR3 has 14 residues. CDR1 is GTSNPN, CDR2 SVGIG, per germline (reference sequence). The ends were cut back, 4 bases at V and 1 base at J, with 14 bases in the middle. This CDR3 reads CAWTPDGTSYEQYF. CDR3 bases: TGTGCCTGGACGCCGGACGGAACATCCTACGAGCAGTACTTC.

This clone was seen a few times. CDR3 loop: CASRQGTNYGYTF. The DNA of the CDR3 is TGTGCCAGCAGGCAGGGGACGAACTATGGCTACACCTTC. The rearrangement links TRBV2 to TRBJ1-2, with a possible D match to TRBD1 (6 bases). This CDR3 contains 13 residues. Trimming cost V 6 bases and J 2 bases, with 10 bases left between them. Germline V lookup: CDR1 SNHLY, CDR2 FYNNEI. The complete variable domain, with remaining parts taken from reference TRBV2 and TRBJ1-2, reads EPEVTQTPSHQVTQMGQEVILRCVPISNHLYFYWYRQILGQKVEFLVSFYNNEISEKSEIFDDQFSVERPDGSNFTLKIRSTKLEDSAMYFCASRQGTNYGYTFGSGTRLTVV.

The rearrangement uses TRBV2 and TRBJ1-1; 7 bases are a match to TRBD1. V lost 7 bases to trimming and J lost 0 bases; unmatched junction nucleotides: 8. The CDR3 sequence is 15 residues long. Looked up from germline, CDR1 is SNHLY and CDR2 is FYNNEI. CDR3 DNA sequence: TGTGCCAGCAAAGGGGCAGGGGGATTGAACACTGAAGCTTTCTTT. It encodes CASKGAGGLNTEAFF.

The gene calls are TRBV6-5 and TRBJ1-3, with 7 nucleotides matching TRBD1. This CDR3 region has 15 residues. With V trimmed by 10 bases and J by 2 bases, 11 bases remained unmatched. Germline lookup yields CDR1 MNHEY and CDR2 SVGAGI. The CDR3 reads CAISQQGRPGNTIYF. CDR3 nucleotides: TGTGCCATCAGCCAACAGGGGAGACCTGGAAACACCATATATTTT.

The chain combines TRBV4-3 with TRBJ1-1; D possibly corresponds to TRBD1 (5 bases). V was shortened by 0 bases and J by 6 bases, with 14 bases between the two germline ends. The length of the CDR3 is 15 residues. Looked up from germline, CDR1 is LGHNA and CDR2 is YSLEER. CDR3 sequence (DNA): TGCGCCAGCAGCCAAGATCGATATGGGGGGGCTGAAGCTTTCTTT. Its translation: CASSQDRYGGAEAFF.

This sequence joins TRBV5-6 and TRBJ2-7; TRBD1 matches at 12 bases. This CDR3 is built from 15 residues. V was clipped by 0 bases and J by 7 bases; unmatched bases: 5. CDR1 SGHDT and CDR2 YYEEEE come from the germline V gene. The DNA for the CDR3 is TGTGCCAGCAGCTTGGTGGGGACAGGGGGCCGGGAGCAGTACTTC. This sequence encodes CASSLVGTGGREQYF.

The gene calls are TRBV5-1 and TRBJ2-7; TRBD1 might be the D (6 bases). The germline V gene encodes CDR1 SGHRS and CDR2 YFSETQ. The CDR3 contains 13 residues. The V end was cut by 4 bases, the J end by 4 bases, with 12 bases between. The CDR3 loop is CASSLEGQYEQYF. CDR3 DNA: TGCGCCAGCAGCCTAGAGGGACAATACGAGCAGTACTTC.

V gene TRBV5-6 combines with J gene TRBJ2-3; 9 bases are a match to TRBD2. V lost 2 bases and J lost 5; bases outside the gene matches: 3. The CDR3 consists of 14 residues. The germline V gene has CDR1 SGHDT and CDR2 YYEEEE. The CDR3 reads CASSFGLARDTQYF. The CDR3, as DNA: TGTGCCAGCAGCTTCGGACTAGCGAGAGATACGCAGTATTTT.

The V gene is TRBV5-4, the J gene TRBJ1-3; the D is unclear. CDR1 and CDR2 (germline): SGHNT, YYREEE (reference sequence). CDR3 length: 14 amino acids. V lost 2 bases and J lost 0, with 6 bases in between. CDR3 coding DNA: TGTGCCAGCAGCTTCGAGGGCTCTGGAAACACCATATATTTT. Amino acids: CASSFEGSGNTIYF. Full variable domain (remainder filled in from reference TRBV5-4 and TRBJ1-3): ETGVTQSPTHLIKTRGQQVTLRCSSQSGHNTVSWYQQALGQGPQFIFQYYREEENGRGNFPPRFSGLQFPNYSSELNVNALELDDSALYLCASSFEGSGNTIYFGEGSWLTVV.

This clone is a singleton in its sample. The genes are TRBV10-3 and TRBJ1-1; D is perhaps TRBD1 (6 bases). The CDR3 runs 11 residues. CDR1 is ENHRY, CDR2 SYGVKD, per germline. The ends were cut back, 11 bases at V and 9 bases at J, with 16 bases in the middle. CDR3 amino acids: CASEDSSQAFF. CDR3 DNA sequence: TGTGCCTCCGAGGACAGCAGTCAAGCTTTCTTT.

The CDR3 loop is CASSEANINQPQHF. The CDR3 DNA is TGTGCCAGCAGTGAAGCAAACATCAATCAGCCCCAGCATTTT. V is TRBV2 and J is TRBJ1-5; D is unclear. Trimming stripped 0 bases from V and 3 bases from J, with 6 bases between. There are 14 residues in the CDR3. Germline V gives CDR1 SNHLY, CDR2 FYNNEI.

The table lists this clone with a few counts. V gene TRBV4-1 combines with J gene TRBJ1-2; TRBD1 matches 7 bases. Trimming removed 2 bases from V and 4 bases from J; junction bases left unmatched: 7. The CDR3 runs to 15 residues. CDR1 is MGHRA, CDR2 YSYEKL, per germline. Written as DNA, the CDR3 is TGCGCCAGCAGCCAACTCTACCAGGGGGGCTATGGCTACACCTTC. Its translation: CASSQLYQGGYGYTF.

The chain employs TRBV7-3 and TRBJ1-1; possible D gene TRBD1, 5 bases. The germline CDR1 and CDR2 sequences are SGHTA and FQGTGA. The V end lost 5 bases, the J end lost 4 bases, and 17 bases lay between the germline ends. The CDR3 is 15 residues long. In DNA form, the CDR3 reads TGTGCCAGCAGCCATAATGGAGGTGGGGGCACTGAAGCTTTCTTT. This sequence encodes CASSHNGGGGTEAFF.

The chain recombines TRBV7-2 with TRBJ2-7; either TRBD1 or TRBD2 may fit D (5 bases each). Germline lookup yields CDR1 SGHTA and CDR2 FQGNSA. This CDR3 is 13 amino acids long. Trimming stripped 5 bases from V and 5 bases from J, with 13 bases between. CDR3 in DNA: TGTGCCAGCAGCCAATGGGGGAGCGACGAGCAGTACTTC. Translated, it gives CASSQWGSDEQYF.

The chain joins TRBV2 to TRBJ2-3; D is possibly TRBD2 (6 bases). V lost 8 bases and J lost 5, with 14 bases in between. Germline CDR1 and CDR2: SNHLY and FYNNEI. This CDR3 has 13 amino acids. CDR3 region: CASARREEDTQYF. The CDR3 DNA follows: TGTGCCAGCGCCCGAAGGGAGGAAGATACGCAGTATTTT.

The V gene is TRBV7-9, the J gene TRBJ1-1; no reliable D call. V was shortened by 1 base and J by 8 bases, with 8 bases between the two germline ends. The germline CDR1 and CDR2 sequences are SEHNR and FQNEAQ (reference sequence). This CDR3 has 12 residues. The CDR3 region has the DNA TGTGCCAGCAGCTTAGGGTATCAGGAAGCTTTCTTT. Its translation is CASSLGYQEAFF. The complete variable domain, with remaining parts taken from reference TRBV7-9 and TRBJ1-1, reads DTGVSQNPRHKITKRGQNVTFRCDPISEHNRLYWYRQTLGQGPEFLTYFQNEAQLEKSRLLSDRFSAERPKGSFSTLEIQRTEQGDSAMYLCASSLGYQEAFFGQGTRLTVV.

This chain links TRBV7-8 with TRBJ2-3, with D possibly being TRBD1 (5 bases). The CDR3 totals 16 residues. CDR1 SGHVS and CDR2 FQNEAQ come from the germline V gene. The germline V and J ends were trimmed by 1 base and 0 bases, with 11 bases remaining between them. The CDR3 region has the DNA TGTGCCAGCAGCTTAGAGGCCAGGGTGAGCACAGATACGCAGTATTTT. This gives the protein CASSLEARVSTDTQYF. The full variable domain, completed using reference TRBV7-8 and TRBJ2-3, is GAGVSQSPRYKVAKRGQDVALRCDPISGHVSLFWYQQALGQGPEFLTYFQNEAQLDKSGLPSDRFFAERPEGSVSTLKIQRTQQEDSAVYLCASSLEARVSTDTQYFGPGTRLTVL.